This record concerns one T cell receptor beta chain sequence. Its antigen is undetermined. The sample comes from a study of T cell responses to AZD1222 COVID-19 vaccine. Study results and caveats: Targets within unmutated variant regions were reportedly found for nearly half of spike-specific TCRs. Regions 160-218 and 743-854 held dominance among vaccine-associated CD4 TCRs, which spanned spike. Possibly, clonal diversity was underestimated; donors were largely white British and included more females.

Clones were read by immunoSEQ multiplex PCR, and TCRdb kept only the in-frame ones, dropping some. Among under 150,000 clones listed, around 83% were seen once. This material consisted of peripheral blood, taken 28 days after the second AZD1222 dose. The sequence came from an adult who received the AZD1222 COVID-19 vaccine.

CDR3 residues: CASSQDLRVGGGNSPLHF. The CDR3 DNA is TGCGCCAGCAGCCAAGATCTCAGGGTGGGTGGTGGGAATTCACCCCTCCACTTT. V and J are TRBV4-3 and TRBJ1-6; D may be TRBD1 (5 bases). This CDR3 is built from 18 residues. Trimming stripped 0 bases from V and 7 bases from J, with 19 bases between. Germline values: CDR1 LGHNA, CDR2 YSLEER.